These 9 T cell receptor beta chains were all obtained from the same sample, sequenced in a study of blood T cell repertoires in COVID-19. Libraries were prepared by immunoSEQ multiplex PCR; TCRdb keeps only in-frame clonotypes and omits some of them. The data contain around 230,000 clones, around 86% of them singletons. Material for sequencing was PBMCs or T cells enriched from blood (not recorded which). Receptor source: a woman in her forties with acute COVID-19.

The chain employs TRBV7-8 and TRBJ2-7; D perhaps matches TRBD1 (6 bases). The CDR3 spans 15 residues. The germline gives CDR1 SGHVS, CDR2 FQNEAQ. Trimming removed 6 bases from V and 0 bases from J, with 15 bases in between. The CDR3 sequence: CASRMGHHLSYEQYF. DNA of the CDR3: TGTGCCAGCAGAATGGGACACCACCTCTCCTACGAGCAGTACTTC.

This rearrangement joins TRBV7-9 to TRBJ2-7; D perhaps matches TRBD2 (5 bases). Germline lookup yields CDR1 SEHNR and CDR2 FQNEAQ (reference sequence). The CDR3 totals 14 residues. V lost 3 bases and J 2 bases, leaving 11 bases between the germline ends. The CDR3 DNA reads TGTGCCAGCAGCTTCGAACTAGGCACCTACGAGCAGTACTTC. Amino acids: CASSFELGTYEQYF.

The chain uses TRBV30 and TRBJ1-2, with D possibly being TRBD1 (5 bases). V lost 2 bases, J lost 4 bases, and 8 bases lay in between. The CDR3 extends over 12 amino acids. CDR1 GTSNPN and CDR2 SVGIG come from the germline V gene (reference sequence). CDR3 DNA sequence: TGTGCCTGGAGTACAGGAAGCTATGGCTACACCTTC. Translation gives CAWSTGSYGYTF. The full variable domain, in which reference TRBV30 and TRBJ1-2 provide the parts outside the CDR3, is SQTIHQWPATLVQPVGSPLSLECTVEGTSNPNLYWYRQAAGRGLQLLFYSVGIGQISSEVPQNLSASRPQDRQFILSSKKLLLSDSGFYLCAWSTGSYGYTFGSGTRLTVV.

The chain carries TRBV4-1 and TRBJ2-1, with 8 bases identical to TRBD2. Germline assignment: CDR1 MGHRA and CDR2 YSYEKL. V lost 4 bases to trimming and J lost 2 bases; unmatched junction nucleotides: 10. The length of the CDR3 is 17 residues. CDR3 amino acids: CASSRVESGSTYNEQFF. The CDR3 nucleotides are TGCGCCAGCAGCCGAGTCGAAAGCGGGAGCACCTACAATGAGCAGTTCTTC.

The chain's CDR3 is CASSRTSGSGTDTQYF. DNA of the CDR3: TGTGCCAGCAGCCGGACTAGCGGGAGCGGCACAGATACGCAGTATTTT. V is TRBV5-4 and J is TRBJ2-3; 13 bases are a match to TRBD2. The CDR3 sequence is 16 residues long. Trimming cost V 4 bases and J 1 base; bases outside gene matches: 3. Germline loops: CDR1 SGHNT, CDR2 YYREEE (reference sequence).

This chain links TRBV7-9 with TRBJ2-7; a weak D match, TRBD1 (6 bases). V was pared by 5 bases and J by 2 bases, with 10 bases between. This CDR3 is 13 amino acids long. Germline V CDR1 and CDR2: SEHNR, FQNEAQ (reference sequence). CDR3 residues: CASSPDSAYEQYF. CDR3 sequence (DNA): TGTGCCAGCAGCCCGGACAGCGCCTACGAGCAGTACTTC.

In this sample, this clone turned up once. V and J are TRBV3-1 (or the pseudogene TRBV3-2) and TRBJ2-1; 16 positions match TRBD2. Germline assignment: CDR1 LGHDT and CDR2 YNNKEL (reference sequence). V gave up 4 bases and J gave up 6 bases; unmatched junction bases: 9. The CDR3 has 18 amino acids. The CDR3 here is CASSPGPGTSGRANEQFF. In nucleotides, the CDR3 is TGTGCCAGCAGCCCGGGTCCCGGGACTAGCGGGAGGGCCAATGAGCAGTTCTTC.

The J gene is TRBJ2-7, the V gene TRBV12-3 or TRBV12-4; perhaps TRBD1 as D (5 bases). CDR3 length: 13 residues. V lost 3 bases, J lost 7 bases, and 13 bases lay in between. This chain's CDR3 is CASSFQGIGEQYF. The CDR3, as DNA: TGTGCCAGCAGTTTTCAGGGCATCGGGGAGCAGTACTTC.

V usage is TRBV20-1 and J usage is TRBJ2-1; 10 nucleotides align to TRBD2. The CDR3 consists of 15 residues. After removal of 3 bases from V and 4 bases from J, the junction contained 6 bases not matched to a gene. Germline V gene sequence: CDR1 DFQATT, CDR2 SNEGSKA (reference sequence). The CDR3 sequence is CSASIGLADYNEQFF. DNA of the CDR3: TGCAGTGCTAGTATTGGACTAGCGGATTACAATGAGCAGTTCTTC.